The rows below give T cell receptor beta chains drawn from one sample of a study of blood T cell repertoires in COVID-19. Assay: immunoSEQ multiplex PCR; the TCRdb copy retains only in-frame clones and omits some. The profile covers some 150,000 clones, with 76% appearing a single time and 3.5% to 5% taken by the ten largest. Source material: peripheral blood. The receptors originated from an elderly woman with active or convalescent COVID-19. The CDR3 runs from the conserved cysteine through the conserved F or W.

V gene	J gene	CDR3 protein
TRBV7-9	TRBJ2-3	CASSLETPRHTDTQYF
TRBV19	TRBJ1-2	CASTPTAGATGGYTF
TRBV19	TRBJ2-5	CASSTGTGLGGTQYF
TRBV7-9	TRBJ2-7	CASSSPRTGLFYEQYF
TRBV5-4	TRBJ2-7	CASSLERQGAGEQYF
TRBV6-5	TRBJ1-6	CASSYGAESYNSPLHF
TRBV6-5	TRBJ2-5	CASSKDRGRWETQYF
TRBV5-1	TRBJ2-1	CASNRRGQGRNEQFF
TRBV3-1/TRBV3-2	TRBJ1-1	CASSPRGQNTEAFF
TRBV3-1/TRBV3-2	TRBJ2-3	CASSQDGGLYTDTQYF
TRBV27	TRBJ2-1	CASSSGRDNEQFF
TRBV2	TRBJ2-3	CASKFPRASTDTQYF
TRBV5-1	TRBJ2-7	CASSENSGYEQYF
TRBV5-5	TRBJ2-3	CASSFSQSTDTQYF
TRBV11-1	TRBJ1-1	CASSFGLGAFF
TRBV15	TRBJ1-2	CATRTGDENGYTF
TRBV11-2	TRBJ2-4	CASSPRGGLTKNIQYF
TRBV7-8	TRBJ2-3	CASSSQDRRTDTQYF
TRBV2	TRBJ2-5	CASSEVLAGGSETQYF
TRBV5-1	TRBJ2-3	CASSPSGSSTDTQYF
TRBV30	TRBJ2-5	CAWIKTRLAGGPYLQTQYF
TRBV3-1/TRBV3-2	TRBJ1-1	CASSQRTSGTGFVSGTEAFF
TRBV7-8	TRBJ2-6	CASSLVVSGGSGANVLTF
TRBV19	TRBJ1-6	CASSIEVGDSPLHF
TRBV28	TRBJ1-5	CASSPDRVDQPQHF
TRBV9	TRBJ1-6	CASSVEGSNSPLHF
TRBV7-2	TRBJ2-1	CASRQGSGYLNEQFF
TRBV7-2	TRBJ2-4	CASSPDGTGNIQYF
TRBV11-1	TRBJ1-1	CASSRDRGTEAFF
TRBV9	TRBJ1-1	CASSALLNTEAFF
TRBV15	TRBJ1-1	CATSGGTGINTEAFF
TRBV28	TRBJ2-7	CASSLSGTGGYEQYF
TRBV6-5	TRBJ2-7	CASRRGTGEQYF
TRBV6-2/TRBV6-3	TRBJ2-2	CASSYSKSGGNTGELFF
TRBV12-3/TRBV12-4	TRBJ2-7	CASRASGGNEQYF
TRBV15	TRBJ1-6	CATSREGDSLPSNSPLHF
TRBV4-2	TRBJ2-1	CASSQVAGEGTYNEQFF
TRBV5-6	TRBJ2-7	CASSLWVQSSYEQYF
TRBV28	TRBJ1-2	CASSSTTYGYTF
TRBV10-3	TRBJ2-1	CAIGVGAGRDEQFF
TRBV7-6	TRBJ2-3	CASSYRGLASDTQYF
TRBV6-5	TRBJ1-2	CATHHYGYTF
TRBV19	TRBJ2-7	CASSTPGQAHYEQYF
TRBV14	TRBJ1-1	CASSQLQGPLSEAFF
TRBV30	TRBJ1-2	CAWSEGETYGYTF
TRBV14	TRBJ2-3	CASSQAPEGTQYF
TRBV7-3	TRBJ2-2	CASSPSVTNIGELFF
TRBV5-1	TRBJ2-5	CASSGGQGALETQYF
TRBV7-3	TRBJ1-1	CASSKGTGGTEAFF
TRBV7-3	TRBJ1-2	CASSLHAGANYGYTF
TRBV28	TRBJ1-2	CASSDTGWRNYGYTF
TRBV5-6	TRBJ2-7	CASSLFTGSEYF
TRBV30	TRBJ1-5	CAWSLGGRSNQPQHF
TRBV6-5	TRBJ2-1	CASSQTRGSYNEQFF
TRBV19	TRBJ1-3	CASTPGSFSGNTIYF
TRBV18	TRBJ1-4	CASSRTGDRDRGEKLFF
TRBV4-1	TRBJ1-1	CASGEHRDGTEAFF
TRBV7-3	TRBJ2-2	CASSLTVSGHAGELFF